The present TCR beta chain was sequenced within a study of a mutant IDH1 vaccine in newly diagnosed glioma. Time point defined: week 35, safety follow-up. Vaccination used 300 ug of mutant IDH1 20-mer peptide per dose, with topical imiquimod. Looked up from germline, CDR1 is GTSNPN and CDR2 is SVGIG (reference sequence). The V end was cut by 4 bases, the J end by 0 bases, with 9 bases between. The CDR3 spans 14 residues. Study-wide points: In roughly 93% of patients, immune responses induced by the vaccine occurred.

Generated by immunoSEQ multiplex PCR, the TCRdb table keeps only in-frame clones and is missing some. The table has roughly 64,000 clones, 74% seen once; the top ten hold roughly 4.7%. As for this clone: Its antigen is not known.

This TCR was sampled from a man between 45 and 60 years old with glioma. The sample was PBMCs, taken from a glioma patient whose treatment included an IDH1 peptide vaccine. The V gene is TRBV30, the J gene TRBJ1-4; D remains ambiguous. CDR3 in amino acids: CAWTASATNEKLFF. The CDR3 coding sequence is TGTGCCTGGACAGCTTCTGCAACTAATGAAAAACTGTTTTTT.